The present entry profiles one T cell receptor (beta chain) with its context. The data are from a study of blood T cell repertoires in COVID-19. Overall study context: Samples came from the United States, Italy and Spain, spanning acute and convalescent COVID-19. PBMCs, B-cell-depleted T cells, or T cells were the source of the cDNA or gDNA that made up the material.

How the authors handled the data: Nucleated cell counts were estimated from reference gene primer amplification. Produced via immunoSEQ multiplex PCR; TCRdb's table is partial and in-frame only. Clone size and the V and J calls come from that table; the DNA yielded D and trimming. This table holds roughly 350,000 clones, 85% found once. Germline V gene sequence: CDR1 SGHAT, CDR2 FQNNGV. The CDR3 has 16 residues. The V and J ends lost 3 bases and 5 bases, in that order; junction bases with no gene match: 5. The chain is built from TRBV11-2 and TRBJ2-5, with 14 bases aligning to TRBD2. The clonotype comes from a woman in her late teens or twenties with acute or convalescent COVID-19. The source material was peripheral blood. The CDR3 DNA is TGTGCCAGCAGCTTGGGGACTAGCGGGGGTATGGAGACCCAGTACTTC. This translates into CASSLGTSGGMETQYF.